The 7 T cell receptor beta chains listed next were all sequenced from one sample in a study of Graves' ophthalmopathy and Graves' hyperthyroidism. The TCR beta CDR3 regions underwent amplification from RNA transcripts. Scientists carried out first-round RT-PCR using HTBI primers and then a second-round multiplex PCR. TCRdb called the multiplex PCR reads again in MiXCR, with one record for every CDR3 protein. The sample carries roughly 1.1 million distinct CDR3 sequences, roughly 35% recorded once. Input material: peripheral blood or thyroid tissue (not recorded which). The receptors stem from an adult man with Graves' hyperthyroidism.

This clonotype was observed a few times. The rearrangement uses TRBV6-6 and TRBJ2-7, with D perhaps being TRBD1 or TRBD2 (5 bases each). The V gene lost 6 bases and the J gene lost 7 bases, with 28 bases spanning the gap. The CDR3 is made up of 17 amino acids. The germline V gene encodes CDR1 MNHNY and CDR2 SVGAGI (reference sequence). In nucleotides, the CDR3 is TGTGCCAGCAGCTTAGGCCCCCGACAGACTACGTACGAGGAGCAGTACTTC. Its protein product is CASSLGPRQTTYEEQYF.

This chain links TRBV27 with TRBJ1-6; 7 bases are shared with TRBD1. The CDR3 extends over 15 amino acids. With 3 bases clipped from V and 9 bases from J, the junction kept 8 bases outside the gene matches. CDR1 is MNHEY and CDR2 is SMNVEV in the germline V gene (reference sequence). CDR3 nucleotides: TGTGCCAGCAGTTTTAAACAGGGGTCAAGTTCACCCCTCCACTTT. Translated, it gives CASSFKQGSSSPLHF.

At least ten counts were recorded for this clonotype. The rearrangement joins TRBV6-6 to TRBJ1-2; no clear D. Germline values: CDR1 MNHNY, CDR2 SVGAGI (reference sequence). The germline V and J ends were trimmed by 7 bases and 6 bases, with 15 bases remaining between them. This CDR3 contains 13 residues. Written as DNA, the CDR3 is TGTGCCAGCACCCCCCAAAAGAGGGATGGCTACACCTTC. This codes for CASTPQKRDGYTF.

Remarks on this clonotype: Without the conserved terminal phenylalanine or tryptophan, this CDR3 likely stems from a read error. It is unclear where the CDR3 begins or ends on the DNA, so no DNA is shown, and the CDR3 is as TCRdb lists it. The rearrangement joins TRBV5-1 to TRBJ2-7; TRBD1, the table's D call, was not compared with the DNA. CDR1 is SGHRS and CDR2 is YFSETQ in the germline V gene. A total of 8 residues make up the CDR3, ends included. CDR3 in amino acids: CASSLRGA.

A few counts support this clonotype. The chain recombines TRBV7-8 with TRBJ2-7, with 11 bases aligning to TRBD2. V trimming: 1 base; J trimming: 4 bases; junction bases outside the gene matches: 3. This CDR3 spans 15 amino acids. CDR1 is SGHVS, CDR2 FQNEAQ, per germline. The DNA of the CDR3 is TGTGCCAGCAGCTTAGTGCCTAGCGGGAGGTACGAGCAGTACTTC. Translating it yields CASSLVPSGRYEQYF.

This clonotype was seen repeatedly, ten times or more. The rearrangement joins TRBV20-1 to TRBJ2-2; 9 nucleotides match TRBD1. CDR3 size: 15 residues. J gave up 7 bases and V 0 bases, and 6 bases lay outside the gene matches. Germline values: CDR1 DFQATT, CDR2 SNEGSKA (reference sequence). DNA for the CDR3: TGCAGTGCTAGAGAACCGGGACAGGGAAACGGGGAGCTGTTTTTT. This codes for CSAREPGQGNGELFF.

CDR3 nucleotides: TGTGCCATCAGTGGTGTAAGGACGCCGGAAAAACTGTTTTTT. Its protein product is CAISGVRTPEKLFF. The chain recombines TRBV10-3 with TRBJ1-4; D not certain. Trimming pared 4 bases from V and 8 bases from J, leaving 14 bases between. Per the germline V gene, CDR1 is ENHRY and CDR2 is SYGVKD. The CDR3 consists of 14 residues.